Sequencing of this TCR beta chain was carried out in a study of post-analysis software for immune sequencing data. Findings and caveats of the study: With TRBV5-6, TRBV5-1 and TRBV20-1 included, 5 or 6 TRBV segments were more frequent in patients than in controls. Compared with controls, patients showed significantly lower normalized Chao1 diversity.

The CDR3 totals 12 residues. Trimming removed 3 bases from V and 7 bases from J, with 9 bases in between. The germline CDR1 and CDR2 sequences are MGHDK and SYGVNS. Unique molecular identifiers were present in the TCR beta cDNA libraries. TCRdb used MiXCR to reprocess the PCR reads, holding one entry per CDR3 protein. The data show hundreds of thousands of distinct CDR3 sequences, with 53% seen just once and roughly 4.4% held by the top ten. For this clonotype: The antigen is not known.

The sample comprised blood. V gene TRBV25-1 combines with J gene TRBJ1-2; the D is unclear. The TCR comes from a girl aged 5-17 years with multiple sclerosis. The CDR3 reads CASSEVWSGYTF. CDR3 coding DNA: TGTGCCAGCAGTGAGGTCTGGAGTGGCTACACCTTC.